The T cell receptor (beta chain) under discussion was sequenced for a study of blood T cell repertoires in COVID-19. Background on the study: From the United States, Italy and Spain came samples of acute and convalescent COVID-19.

CDR1 is SGHAT, CDR2 FQNNGV, per germline. The germline V and J ends were trimmed by 7 bases and 3 bases, with 7 bases remaining between them. CDR3 size: 11 residues. Some clones are missing from TCRdb's copy, which holds only in-frame ones; the method was immunoSEQ multiplex PCR. The top ten hold more than 9% of the sample, which has roughly 230,000 clones, roughly 84% seen once. The sequenced material came from peripheral blood. The V and J genes are TRBV11-2 and TRBJ2-7; D uncertain. This sequence originates from an elderly woman with COVID-19, enrolled during active disease. CDR3 amino acids: CASNSNYEQYF. Here the CDR3 DNA reads TGTGCCAGCAACTCAAACTACGAGCAGTACTTC.